Listed below are T cell receptor beta chains from one sample, sequenced in a study of CD8 T cells in Susac syndrome. TCRdb re-analysed the immunoSEQ multiplex PCR reads in MiXCR, keeping a single row per CDR3 protein. The sample holds 160,000 or so distinct CDR3 sequences, about 95% seen once. The sample taken for sequencing was CD8+ T cells from PBMCs. These receptors all stem from a human donor with multiple sclerosis. Both conserved end residues are part of each CDR3. The order of the fields is J gene, clone size, D gene, V gene, CDR3 DNA, CDR3 protein. The D gene is left open where the match is weak. Only part of the rows carry a size: once, few, many, or a class if the clone is expanded.

>TRBJ2-1|-|-|TRBV7-9
TGTGCCAGCAGCTCCTCCCAGGGTGAGCAGTTCTTC
CASSSSQGEQFF
>TRBJ1-2|few|-|TRBV5-6
TGTGCCAGCAGCTTGGGGCAGAACTATGGCTACACCTTC
CASSLGQNYGYTF
>TRBJ1-2|-|-|TRBV6-5
TGTGCCAGCAGTTACTCGAGGGCGGCCGGCCCTCTCTATGGCTACACCTTC
CASSYSRAAGPLYGYTF
>TRBJ1-1|once|-|TRBV11-2
TGTGCCAGCAGCTGGAACAGGGATACTGAAGCTTTCTTT
CASSWNRDTEAFF
>TRBJ2-1|-|TRBD2|TRBV9
TGTGCCAGCAGCGTAGACGGCGGGAGGGCCTACAATGAGCAGTTCTTC
CASSVDGGRAYNEQFF
>TRBJ2-1|-|TRBD2|TRBV4-1
TGCGCCAGCAGCCAAGCCAGCGGGAGGGACGAGCAGTTCTTC
CASSQASGRDEQFF
>TRBJ2-7|-|TRBD1|TRBV29-1
TGCAGCGTTGAAGGGGCCTCGCGGGACAGGGTCTACGAGCAGTACTTC
CSVEGASRDRVYEQYF
>TRBJ2-5|-|TRBD1|TRBV15
TGTGCCACCAGCAGACGACAGGGCCCGGGGGAGACCCAGTACTTC
CATSRRQGPGETQYF
>TRBJ1-2|-|-|TRBV28
TGTGCCAGCAGTGTCACGAGGGAGGGGAAGTCATCCTATGGCTACACCTTC
CASSVTREGKSSYGYTF
>TRBJ2-5|-|-|TRBV29-1
TGCAGCGTCGGCGGGACCCAGTACTTC
CSVGGTQYF
>TRBJ1-6|once|-|TRBV7-9
TGTGCCAGCGCTCAACAGGGCCTCCCCCTCCACTTT
CASAQQGLPLHF
>TRBJ2-5|-|TRBD2|TRBV2
TGTGCCAGCAGTGATAGCCTAGCGGGGGGCAGGTACCAAGAGACCCAGTACTTC
CASSDSLAGGRYQETQYF
>TRBJ1-5|-|-|TRBV12-3/TRBV12-4
TGTGCCATCACTACTGGAGGGGGTCAGCCCCAGCATTTT
CAITTGGGQPQHF
>TRBJ2-1|-|TRBD1|TRBV5-6
TGTGCCAGCAGCCCGACAGGGCTAAATGAGCAGTTCTTC
CASSPTGLNEQFF
>TRBJ2-7|-|-|TRBV20-1
TGCAGTGCTACCCTTCTAGGCGAGCAGTACTTC
CSATLLGEQYF
>TRBJ1-1|once|TRBD1|TRBV20-1
TGCGGAGCGCGAGACTGGGACAGACTTACAACTGAAGCTTTCTTT
CGARDWDRLTTEAFF
>TRBJ2-5|-|-|TRBV13
TGTGCCAGCAGCTCAAACCTGGGCGGTGGAGAGACCCAGTACTTC
CASSSNLGGGETQYF
>TRBJ2-5|-|-|TRBV7-9
TGTGCCAGCAGATACGGACTGAACCAAGAGACCCAGTACTTC
CASRYGLNQETQYF
>TRBJ2-7|-|TRBD1|TRBV4-1
TGCGCCAGCAGCCAATCGGCGGACAGGGTAACCTACGAGCAGTACTTC
CASSQSADRVTYEQYF
>TRBJ2-7|-|TRBD2|TRBV4-1
TGCGCCAGCAGCCAACTAGCGGGAGTGTCGCACGAGCAGTACTTC
CASSQLAGVSHEQYF
>TRBJ2-1|-|-|TRBV9
TGTGCCAGCAGCGTAGACGGGGCCTACAATGAGCAGTTCTTC
CASSVDGAYNEQFF
>TRBJ2-1|-|-|TRBV25-1
TGTGCCAGCAGTGATAGTAGCGGAATTTACAATGAGCAGTTCTTC
CASSDSSGIYNEQFF
>TRBJ1-2|-|-|TRBV30
TGTGCCTGCGAGGACGAGGTATACGACTATGGCTACACCTTC
CACEDEVYDYGYTF
>TRBJ1-5|once|TRBD1|TRBV20-1
TGCAGTGCTAGAGTCGGGACAGCCATCAATCAGCCCCAGCATTTT
CSARVGTAINQPQHF
>TRBJ2-1|-|-|TRBV20-1
TGCAGTGCTAGTTGGAGGGGGTCCTACAATGAGCAGTTCTTC
CSASWRGSYNEQFF
>TRBJ1-1|-|TRBD1|TRBV27
TGTGCCAGCAGCAAACAGAGGACAGGATGGAAGAACACTGAAGCTTTCTTT
CASSKQRTGWKNTEAFF
>TRBJ1-5|-|-|TRBV5-1
TGCGCCAGCAGTCCGACATGGGGGGCCGGTCAGCCCCAGCATTTT
CASSPTWGAGQPQHF
>TRBJ1-1|once|-|TRBV11-2
TGTGCCAGCAGCTTAGTCTTATCGAACACTGAAGCTTTCTTT
CASSLVLSNTEAFF
>TRBJ1-6|-|TRBD1|TRBV24-1
TGTGCCACCAGTGCCCCCTCGACAGGGACCAATTCACCCCTCCACTTT
CATSAPSTGTNSPLHF
>TRBJ1-2|once|-|TRBV20-1
TGCAGTTCCCCCGGGGGAGGCTATGGCTACACCTTC
CSSPGGGYGYTF
>TRBJ2-4|-|-|TRBV29-1
TGCAGCGTCGCTACCTACGGGGGAGGCCCGGCCAAAAACATTCAGTACTTC
CSVATYGGGPAKNIQYF
>TRBJ2-7|few|-|TRBV29-1
TGCAGCGTTCTTTCCGGTAGCTCCTACGAGCAGTACTTC
CSVLSGSSYEQYF
>TRBJ1-2|-|-|TRBV2
TGTGCCAGCCCCGATGCCAGGGTTAATGGCTACACCTTC
CASPDARVNGYTF
>TRBJ2-2|-|-|TRBV28
TGTGCCAGCAGTTTGGGGCGAAGAGGGGTCACCGGGGAGCTGTTTTTT
CASSLGRRGVTGELFF
>TRBJ2-5|-|-|TRBV7-9
TGTGCCAGCAGCTTAGAGGGGGTCCGCGAGACCCAGTACTTC
CASSLEGVRETQYF
>TRBJ2-3|-|TRBD2|TRBV6-6
TGTGCCAGCAATGTCGGGGGGGCCGTCGGGCAGTATTTT
CASNVGGAVGQYF
>TRBJ1-6|-|-|TRBV5-1
TGCGCCAGCAGCTTGGACGTAAGGGGTTCACCCCTCCACTTT
CASSLDVRGSPLHF
>TRBJ2-2|-|-|TRBV28
TGTGCCAGCAGTCGCGAAATAGGGAACACCGGGGAGCTGTTTTTT
CASSREIGNTGELFF
>TRBJ2-2|once|-|TRBV30
TGTGCCTGGAGTGTGAGACGGGGGGAGCTGTTTTTT
CAWSVRRGELFF
>TRBJ2-2|once|TRBD1|TRBV29-1
TGCAGCGCTGAGTCTACCGGGACAGAGAACACCGGGGAGCTGTTTTTT
CSAESTGTENTGELFF
>TRBJ2-3|-|TRBD2|TRBV29-1
TGCAGCGCCACGGGACTAGCGGACAAGGATACGCAGTATTTT
CSATGLADKDTQYF
>TRBJ1-1|-|-|TRBV12-5
TGTGCTAGTGGTGGGGGACTGGGGTCGAGGAACACTGAAGCTTTCTTT
CASGGGLGSRNTEAFF
>TRBJ2-1|-|TRBD1|TRBV4-1
TGCGCCAGCAGCCAACGACAGGGGTTACTTGGTGAGCAGTTCTTC
CASSQRQGLLGEQFF
>TRBJ2-7|-|TRBD1|TRBV28
TGTGCCAGCAGTGACTCGACAGGGCCGAGACACGAGCAGTACTTC
CASSDSTGPRHEQYF
>TRBJ2-7|-|-|TRBV4-1
TGCGCCAGCAGCCAAGATCGGGGAGAGTTCTACGAGCAGTACTTC
CASSQDRGEFYEQYF
>TRBJ1-5|-|-|TRBV30
TGTGCCTGGAGTGCCGGGGACGGTAGTCAGCCCCAGCATTTT
CAWSAGDGSQPQHF
>TRBJ2-7|once|TRBD1|TRBV3-1
TGTGCCAGCAGCCACCCAATGACAGGGGGGACCTACGAGCAGTACTTC
CASSHPMTGGTYEQYF
>TRBJ1-1|-|-|TRBV20-1
TGCAGTGCTAGATGTCAGAACACTGAAGCTTTCTTT
CSARCQNTEAFF
>TRBJ2-1|-|TRBD2|TRBV19
TGTGCCAGTAGTATCATAGCGGGAAAGCAGTTCTTC
CASSIIAGKQFF
>TRBJ2-7|-|-|TRBV20-1
TGCAGTGCTAGAATTCGGGATTACGAGCAGTACTTC
CSARIRDYEQYF
>TRBJ2-7|-|-|TRBV5-1
TGCGCCAGCAGCCCCAATTCGCTGTACGAGCAGTACTTC
CASSPNSLYEQYF
>TRBJ1-2|-|-|TRBV30
TGTGCCTGGAGTGACAGTGATTATGGCTACACCTTC
CAWSDSDYGYTF
>TRBJ2-7|-|-|TRBV3-1
TGTGCCAGCAGCGGAAGCACCACAGGGCCCTCCTACGAGCAGTACTTC
CASSGSTTGPSYEQYF
>TRBJ2-5|-|TRBD2|TRBV20-1
TGCAGTGCTAGGGAGCTAGCGGGAGGTGGTCGGGAGACCCAGTACTTC
CSARELAGGGRETQYF
>TRBJ2-1|-|-|TRBV20-1
TGCAGTGCCCGCCCCCGGGGTTGGTATGAGCAGTTCTTC
CSARPRGWYEQFF
>TRBJ2-7|-|-|TRBV20-1
TGCAGTGCTAAGTCTAAGTCGAATTACGAGCAGTACTTC
CSAKSKSNYEQYF
>TRBJ1-6|once|-|TRBV18
TGTGCCAGCTCACCGACTGACCATCCACCCCTCCACTTT
CASSPTDHPPLHF
>TRBJ1-1|-|-|TRBV13
TGTGCCAGCAGCTTAGGACAGGTGGGTCAGAACACTGAAGCTTTCTTT
CASSLGQVGQNTEAFF
>TRBJ2-1|-|TRBD1|TRBV7-8
TGTGCCAGCAGATATCGGACAGGATTCTCCCACAATGAGCAGTTCTTC
CASRYRTGFSHNEQFF